This T cell receptor beta chain appears in the sequencing data of a study of T cell repertoires in cytomegalovirus infection. Background on the study: Recently described HLA-C-restricted plus well-studied HLA-B-restricted CMV epitopes were used. Indications of both CMV infection and matching HLA type were provided by public TCR beta signatures.

A few counts support this clonotype. Its antigen is not known. Findings of the study overall: Of the TCR beta families, the public ones yielded a cumulative frequency that identified carriers of CMV plus the relevant HLA. Predominance within the ex vivo response was attributable to HLA-C-restricted CMV-specific TCR beta clonotypes.

From germline, CDR1 is MNHNS and CDR2 SASEGT. The CDR3 loop spans 11 amino acids. V lost 10 bases and J 4 bases, leaving 10 bases between the germline ends. TCRdb independently ran MiXCR on the reads; one entry per CDR3 protein. The top ten hold around 15% of the sample, which has about 900,000 distinct CDR3 sequences, more than 25% seen once. The origin of this receptor is a human donor in good health (CMV status not recorded). Some clones in this sample may be carry-over from other donors' samples. This specimen consisted of cultured CD8+ T cells from PBMCs, obtained from culture after CMV antigen stimulation. V is TRBV6-1 and J is TRBJ1-1; D remains unclear. CDR3 sequence reads: CATRKGTEAFF. The CDR3 nucleotides read TGTGCCACGCGGAAGGGCACTGAAGCTTTCTTT.